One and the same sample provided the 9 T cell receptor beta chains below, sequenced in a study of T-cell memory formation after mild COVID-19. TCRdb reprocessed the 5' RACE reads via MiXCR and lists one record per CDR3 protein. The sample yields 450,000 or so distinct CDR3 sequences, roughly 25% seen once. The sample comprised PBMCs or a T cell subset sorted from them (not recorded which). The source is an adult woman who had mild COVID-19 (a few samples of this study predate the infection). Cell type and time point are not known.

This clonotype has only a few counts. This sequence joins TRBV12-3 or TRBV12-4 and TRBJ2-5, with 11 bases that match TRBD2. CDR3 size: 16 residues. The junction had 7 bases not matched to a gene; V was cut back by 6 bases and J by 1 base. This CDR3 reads CASSIGTSGLQETQYF. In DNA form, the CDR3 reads TGTGCCAGCAGCATAGGGACTAGCGGACTCCAAGAGACCCAGTACTTC.

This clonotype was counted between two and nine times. CDR3 in amino acids: CATSLLAPSTDTQYF. The CDR3 DNA reads as TGTGCCACCAGTCTACTAGCGCCTAGCACAGATACGCAGTATTTT. This chain joins TRBV15 and TRBJ2-3; 7 nucleotides align to TRBD2. This CDR3 comprises 15 residues. Germline trimming cut 6 bases from V and 0 bases from J; bases unmatched to any gene: 6. Germline assignment: CDR1 LNHNV and CDR2 YYDKDF (reference sequence).

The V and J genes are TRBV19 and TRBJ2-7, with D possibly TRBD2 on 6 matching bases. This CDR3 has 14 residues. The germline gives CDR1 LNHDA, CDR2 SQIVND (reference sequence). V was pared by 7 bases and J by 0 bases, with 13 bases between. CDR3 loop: CASKPGVISYEQYF. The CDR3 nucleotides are TGTGCCAGTAAACCGGGGGTGATCTCCTACGAGCAGTACTTC.

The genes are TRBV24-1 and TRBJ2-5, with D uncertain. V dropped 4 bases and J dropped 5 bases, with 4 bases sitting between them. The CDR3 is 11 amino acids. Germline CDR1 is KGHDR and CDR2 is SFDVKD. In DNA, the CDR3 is TGTGCCACCAGTGAGCTGGAGACCCAGTACTTC. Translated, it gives CATSELETQYF.

CDR3 loop: CASSGDSRGSYEQYF. CDR3 nucleotides: TGTGCCAGCAGCGGCGATTCGAGGGGTTCCTACGAGCAGTACTTC. The V and J genes are TRBV11-3 and TRBJ2-7; the D gene could be TRBD1 or TRBD2 (5 bases each). Looked up from germline, CDR1 is SGHNT and CDR2 is YENEEA. The V end lost 5 bases, the J end lost 1 base, and 15 bases lay between the germline ends. The CDR3 contains 15 residues.

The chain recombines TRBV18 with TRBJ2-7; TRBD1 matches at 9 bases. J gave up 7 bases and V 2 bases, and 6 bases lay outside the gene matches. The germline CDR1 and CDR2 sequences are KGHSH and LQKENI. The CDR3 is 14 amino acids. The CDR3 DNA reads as TGTGCCAGCTCACCAGAACAGGGGGCGCGGGAGCAGTACTTC. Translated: CASSPEQGAREQYF.

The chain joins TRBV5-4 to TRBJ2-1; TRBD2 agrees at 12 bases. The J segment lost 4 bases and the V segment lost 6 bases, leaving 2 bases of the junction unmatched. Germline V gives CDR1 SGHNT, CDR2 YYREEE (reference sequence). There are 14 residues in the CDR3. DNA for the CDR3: TGTGCCAGCACAGGACTAGCGGGGTACAATGAGCAGTTCTTC. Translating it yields CASTGLAGYNEQFF.

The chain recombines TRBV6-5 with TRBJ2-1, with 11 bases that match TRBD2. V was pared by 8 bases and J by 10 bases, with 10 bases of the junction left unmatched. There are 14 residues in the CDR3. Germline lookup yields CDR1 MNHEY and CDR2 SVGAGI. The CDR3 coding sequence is TGTGCCAGCGGTCTAGCGGGAGGACTCTTGGAGCAGTTCTTC. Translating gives CASGLAGGLLEQFF.

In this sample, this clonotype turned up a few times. In nucleotides, the CDR3 is TGCGCCAGCAGTGGCAGGGGCCCCAGGAGCTCCTACGAGCAGTACTTC. This gives the protein CASSGRGPRSSYEQYF. The chain links TRBV4-1 to TRBJ2-7; D is perhaps TRBD1 (6 bases). Germline V lookup: CDR1 MGHRA, CDR2 YSYEKL. CDR3 size: 16 residues. Trimming took off 6 bases at V and 0 bases at J, with 18 bases between the two ends.